This T cell receptor beta chain was obtained from a study of cytomegalovirus exposure and HLA in healthy donors. Study details: Genotyping showed roughly 77% of hundreds of donors falling in the Caucasian-associated ancestry cluster. The study, taken as a whole, reports: Roughly even sequencing depth across donors was the assumption behind the presence/absence analyses.

J was trimmed by 3 bases and V by 0 bases; bases with no gene match: 14. Germline V gene data show CDR1 as SGHDT and CDR2 as YYEEEE. CDR3 length: 19 amino acids. The PCR contained 60 Vbeta and 13 Jbeta primers. The protocol was immunoSEQ multiplex PCR, while the TCRdb copy is restricted to in-frame clones and leaves out a portion. The sample contains 160,000 or so clones, about 80% of which appear only once. Remarks on this clone: The target antigen is unknown.

The sequencing sample was made of PBMCs. The chain is built from TRBV5-6 and TRBJ2-1; 8 bases match TRBD2. This clonotype originated in a man aged 30-40 years in good health and CMV-seronegative. The CDR3 nucleotides are TGTGCCAGCAGCTTGGCCGGCGCGGGAGGCTCGGTTTTCTACAATGAGCAGTTCTTC. Protein product: CASSLAGAGGSVFYNEQFF.